This T cell receptor beta chain was observed in a study of blood T cell repertoires in COVID-19. In the study overall: Acute-phase and convalescent COVID-19 samples originated in the United States, Italy and Spain. From T cells, B-cell-depleted T cells, or PBMCs came the material, which was cDNA or gDNA.

In the authors' workflow: Amplifying reference gene primers gave estimates of nucleated cell counts. The data were produced by immunoSEQ multiplex PCR, yet TCRdb's version contains in-frame clones alone and is incomplete. V, J and clone size derive from that table, while D and trimming were established from the DNA sequence. The sample carries 85,000 to 95,000 clones, 86% recorded once. This TCR came from a human donor in a cohort sampled during active COVID-19. Sample: peripheral blood.

The CDR3 bases are TGTGCCAGCAGCTTAGTGACTAGCGGGGGGGCGCTTTACTTC. The encoded protein is CASSLVTSGGALYF. V and J are TRBV7-6 and TRBJ2-7; TRBD2 matches 14 bases. The germline CDR1 and CDR2 sequences are SGHVS and FNYEAQ. CDR3 length: 14 amino acids. After removal of 1 base from V and 13 bases from J, the junction contained 6 bases not matched to a gene.